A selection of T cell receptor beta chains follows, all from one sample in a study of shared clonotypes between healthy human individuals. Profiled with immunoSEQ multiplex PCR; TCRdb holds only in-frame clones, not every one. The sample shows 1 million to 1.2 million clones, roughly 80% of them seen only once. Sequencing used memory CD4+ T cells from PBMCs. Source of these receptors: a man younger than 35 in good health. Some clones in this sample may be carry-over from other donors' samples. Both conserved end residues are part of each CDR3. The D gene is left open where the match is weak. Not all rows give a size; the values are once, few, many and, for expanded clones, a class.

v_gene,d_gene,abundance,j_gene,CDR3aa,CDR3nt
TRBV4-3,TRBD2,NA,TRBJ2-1,CASSQATPGLAGDYEQFF,TGCGCCAGCAGCCAGGCTACTCCCGGACTAGCGGGAGACTATGAGCAGTTCTTC
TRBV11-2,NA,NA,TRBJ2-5,CASSVGRVAETQYF,TGTGCCAGCAGCGTCGGGCGGGTAGCAGAGACCCAGTACTTC
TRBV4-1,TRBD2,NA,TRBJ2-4,CASSQGGVLAGAVKNIQYF,TGCGCCAGCAGCCAAGGGGGGGTACTAGCGGGAGCGGTCAAAAACATTCAGTACTTC
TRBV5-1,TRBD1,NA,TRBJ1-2,CASSLTGGRYGYTF,TGCGCCAGCAGCTTGACAGGGGGCCGCTATGGCTACACCTTC
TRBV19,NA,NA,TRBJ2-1,CASRGPLAYNEQFF,TGTGCCAGTCGAGGACCTCTGGCCTACAATGAGCAGTTCTTC
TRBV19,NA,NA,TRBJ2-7,CASLDRDFLPYEQYF,TGTGCCTCCCTAGACCGGGACTTCCTGCCCTACGAGCAGTACTTC
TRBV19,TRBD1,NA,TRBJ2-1,CASRPDRALWNEQFF,TGTGCCAGTAGACCTGACAGGGCCCTTTGGAATGAGCAGTTCTTC
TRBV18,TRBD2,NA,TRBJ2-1,CASSRTSGKDEQFF,TGTGCCAGCTCAAGGACTAGCGGGAAGGATGAGCAGTTCTTC
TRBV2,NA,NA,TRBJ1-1,CASSVGRTNTEAFF,TGTGCCAGCAGTGTGGGCAGAACGAACACTGAAGCTTTCTTT
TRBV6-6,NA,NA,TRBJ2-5,CASTLTGTLQETQYF,TGTGCCAGCACCTTAACAGGGACCCTCCAAGAGACCCAGTACTTC
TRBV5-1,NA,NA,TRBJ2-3,CASSLFWGTQYF,TGCGCCAGCAGCTTGTTCTGGGGTACGCAGTATTTT
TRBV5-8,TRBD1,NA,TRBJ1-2,CASSGRTGLGYGYTF,TGTGCCAGCAGCGGCCGGACAGGGTTGGGCTATGGCTACACCTTC
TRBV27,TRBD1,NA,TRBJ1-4,CASSFRTGGDEKLFF,TGTGCCAGCAGTTTCCGGACAGGAGGGGATGAAAAACTGTTTTTT
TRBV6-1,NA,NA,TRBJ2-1,CASSGSLGTPKGNEQFF,TGTGCCAGCAGTGGATCTCTGGGGACCCCAAAGGGGAATGAGCAGTTCTTC
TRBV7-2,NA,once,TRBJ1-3,CASSADIGNTIYF,TGTGCCAGCAGCGCGGACATCGGAAACACCATATATTTT
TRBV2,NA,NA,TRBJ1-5,CASTNGGGGSNQPQHF,TGTGCCAGCACAAATGGGGGCGGTGGGAGCAATCAGCCCCAGCATTTT
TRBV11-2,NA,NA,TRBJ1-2,CASSSLRREFNYGYTF,TGTGCCAGCAGCTCCTTGAGGAGGGAGTTTAACTATGGCTACACCTTC
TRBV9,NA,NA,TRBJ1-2,CASSSPQGGYGYTF,TGTGCCAGCAGCAGTCCACAGGGTGGCTATGGCTACACCTTC
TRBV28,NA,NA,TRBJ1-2,CASSLGGAAPITSYGYTF,TGTGCCAGCAGTTTGGGAGGGGCAGCCCCCATTACCTCCTATGGCTACACCTTC
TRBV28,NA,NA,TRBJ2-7,CASSFDRKYEQYF,TGTGCCAGCAGTTTTGACAGAAAATACGAGCAGTACTTC
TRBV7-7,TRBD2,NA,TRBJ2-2,CASLPSGTNTGELFF,TGTGCCAGCCTCCCTAGCGGGACGAACACCGGGGAGCTGTTTTTT
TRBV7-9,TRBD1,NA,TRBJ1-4,CASSAQGGANEKLFF,TGTGCCAGCAGCGCTCAGGGGGGTGCTAATGAAAAACTGTTTTTT
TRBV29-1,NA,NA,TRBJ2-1,CSVIPGLSAYNEQFF,TGCAGCGTTATCCCAGGGCTTAGCGCCTACAATGAGCAGTTCTTC
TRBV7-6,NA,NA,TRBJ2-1,CASSPSGGLKQFF,TGTGCCAGCAGCCCATCTGGGGGATTGAAGCAGTTCTTC
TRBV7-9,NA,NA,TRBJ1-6,CASSLDPVNSPLHF,TGTGCCAGCAGCTTAGATCCAGTTAATTCACCCCTCCACTTT
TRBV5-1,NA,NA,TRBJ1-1,CASRVSTVTNTEAFF,TGCGCCAGCAGGGTGAGCACAGTGACCAACACTGAAGCTTTCTTT
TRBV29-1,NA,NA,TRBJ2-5,CSAFRGAETQYF,TGCAGCGCCTTTCGGGGCGCGGAGACCCAGTACTTC
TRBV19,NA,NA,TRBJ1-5,CASSGGRNQPQHF,TGTGCCAGTAGTGGGGGACGGAATCAGCCCCAGCATTTT
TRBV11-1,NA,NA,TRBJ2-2,CASSPSGGTGELFF,TGTGCCAGCAGCCCCTCAGGTGGCACCGGGGAGCTGTTTTTT
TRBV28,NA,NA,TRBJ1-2,CASQGAGVYGYTF,TGTGCCAGCCAAGGGGCAGGTGTCTATGGCTACACCTTC
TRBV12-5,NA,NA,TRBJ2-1,CASGLDAGIDEQFF,TGTGCTAGTGGTTTAGATGCAGGTATCGATGAGCAGTTCTTC